This passage covers 23 T cell receptor beta chains from one sample sequenced in a study of regulatory T cells in long-lasting Graves disease. The time point: newly diagnosed GD, antithyroid drugs for less than 3 months. TCR sequences were obtained from RNA taken from PBMCs. iRepertoire HTBI primers and Arm-PCR of CDR3 regions built TCR beta libraries. TCRdb passed the multiplex PCR reads through MiXCR, listing each CDR3 protein once. Here the sample spans 400,000 to 500,000 distinct CDR3 sequences, 14% being singletons. The same specimen was also included in a second study, on T cells in Graves' hyperthyroidism and ophthalmopathy.

The specimen comprised peripheral blood mononuclear cells (PBMCs), sampled at new diagnosis, from a patient treated with antithyroid drugs. Source of these receptors: a woman aged 50 to 60 with Graves disease.

This clonotype was detected many times. CDR3 nucleotides: TGTGCCAGTAGTATTCGACAGGGGGCAATGGATACGCAGTATTTT. It yields the protein CASSIRQGAMDTQYF. J is TRBJ2-3 and V is TRBV19; 10 bases map to TRBD1. The germline gives CDR1 LNHDA, CDR2 SQIVND (reference sequence). Trimming at V came to 3 bases and at J to 6 bases, leaving 6 bases not matched to a gene. The CDR3 length is 15 residues. Using reference TRBV19 and TRBJ2-3 for the parts outside the CDR3, the full variable domain is DGGITQSPKYLFRKEGQNVTLSCEQNLNHDAMYWYRQDPGQGLRLIYYSQIVNDFQKGDIAEGYSVSREKKESFPLTVTSAQKNPTAFYLCASSIRQGAMDTQYFGPGTRLTVL.

This chain links TRBV4-2 with TRBJ2-1; TRBD1 is a possible D gene (5 bases). V dropped 0 bases and J dropped 0 bases, with 15 bases sitting between them. The CDR3 is 18 residues long. Germline V CDR1 and CDR2: LGHNA, YNFKEQ. The CDR3 spells CASSQDWVGVNSYNEQFF. DNA of the CDR3: TGTGCCAGCAGCCAAGATTGGGTAGGGGTAAACTCCTACAATGAGCAGTTCTTC.

The V and J genes are TRBV6-2 or TRBV6-3 and TRBJ2-7, with D maybe TRBD2 (6 bases). In germline, CDR1 is MNHEY, CDR2 SVGEGT. The CDR3 loop spans 17 amino acids. Trimming stripped 6 bases from V and 6 bases from J, with 27 bases between. This CDR3 reads CASSRIGPWWGVVEQYF. CDR3 nucleotide sequence: TGTGCCAGCAGCCGAATTGGGCCGTGGTGGGGGGTGGTCGAGCAGTACTTC.

At least ten counts were recorded for this clonotype. V usage is TRBV18 and J usage is TRBJ1-1; D is possibly TRBD1 (5 bases). From germline, CDR1 is KGHSH and CDR2 LQKENI. There are 16 residues in the CDR3. V lost 4 bases to trimming and J lost 5 bases, with 20 bases between them. Here the CDR3 DNA reads TGTGCCAGCTCACTACATAACCTTGACAGCGAAACTGAAGCTTTCTTT. Amino acids: CASSLHNLDSETEAFF.

At least ten counts were recorded for this clonotype. The chain employs TRBV20-1 and TRBJ1-6; D remains ambiguous. The CDR3 contains 15 residues. Deletions cut 6 bases from V and 7 bases from J, with 19 bases between. Germline V lookup: CDR1 DFQATT, CDR2 SNEGSKA (reference sequence). The CDR3 sequence is CSAPISRVPNSPLHF. CDR3 sequence (DNA): TGCAGTGCCCCGATCTCTCGGGTACCAAATTCACCCCTCCACTTT.

This clonotype was recorded many times. The V and J genes are TRBV10-3 and TRBJ2-7; 11 nucleotides match TRBD2. The CDR3 consists of 13 residues. J lost 4 bases, V lost 8 bases, and 4 bases had no gene match. The germline gives CDR1 ENHRY, CDR2 SYGVKD. The CDR3 nucleotides are TGTGCCATCGGGACTAGCGGACAATACGAGCAGTACTTC. This encodes CAIGTSGQYEQYF.

This chain connects TRBV29-1 to TRBJ2-3; TRBD2 aligns across 9 bases. Germline CDR1 is SQVTM and CDR2 is ANQGSEA. The CDR3 runs to 17 residues. V lost 6 bases, J lost 3 bases, and 16 bases stayed unmatched. CDR3 sequence: CSVLGTAAGGPTDTQYF. The DNA for the CDR3 is TGCAGCGTCCTCGGTACGGCGGCGGGAGGGCCGACAGATACGCAGTATTTT.

The V gene is TRBV30, the J gene TRBJ2-1; 8 bases agree with TRBD2. This CDR3 contains 12 residues. CDR1 and CDR2 (germline): GTSNPN, SVGIG (reference sequence). The V and J ends lost 4 bases and 10 bases, in that order; junction bases with no gene match: 6. The CDR3 DNA reads TGTGCCTGGACCGGACTAGCAGAGGAGCAGTTCTTC. This translates into CAWTGLAEEQFF.

This clonotype was counted many times. J is TRBJ2-7 and V is TRBV28; 10 positions match TRBD2. Germline CDR1 and CDR2: MDHEN and SYDVKM. The CDR3 totals 14 residues. J lost 6 bases, V lost 4 bases, and 6 bases had no gene match. The CDR3 is CASSWTSGVSEQYF. The CDR3 nucleotides are TGTGCCAGCAGTTGGACTAGCGGTGTCTCCGAGCAGTACTTC.

This clonotype turned up a few times. The chain combines TRBV3-1 with TRBJ2-2; possibly TRBD1 for D (6 bases). Germline CDR1 and CDR2: LGHDT and YNNKEL (reference sequence). Trimming pared 1 base from V and 3 bases from J, leaving 15 bases between. The CDR3 has 17 amino acids. In DNA, the CDR3 is TGTGCCAGCAGCCAAGTATCAGGGGTAGGGTACACCGGGGAGCTGTTTTTT. Its protein is CASSQVSGVGYTGELFF. The full variable domain, its missing parts supplied by reference TRBV3-1 and TRBJ2-2, is DTAVSQTPKYLVTQMGNDKSIKCEQNLGHDTMYWYKQDSKKFLKIMFSYNNKELIINETVPNRFSPKSPDKAHLNLHINSLELGDSAVYFCASSQVSGVGYTGELFFGEGSRLTVL.

At least ten counts were recorded for this clonotype. The V gene is TRBV9, the J gene TRBJ2-7; 13 bases are shared with TRBD2. With 0 bases clipped from V and 3 bases from J, the junction kept 3 bases outside the gene matches. Germline CDR1 reads SGDLS; CDR2 reads YYNGEE. The CDR3 contains 16 residues. CDR3 nucleotides: TGTGCCAGCAGCGTAGGACTAGCGGGAGGATTCTACGAGCAGTACTTC. Translated: CASSVGLAGGFYEQYF.

The table lists this clonotype with many counts. CDR3 bases: TGTGCCAGCAGCTTACTCGGGCTAAACACTGAAGCTTTCTTT. Its translation: CASSLLGLNTEAFF. This chain links TRBV7-9 with TRBJ1-1; D is undetermined. In germline, CDR1 is SEHNR, CDR2 FQNEAQ (reference sequence). The CDR3 consists of 14 residues. Trimming removed 2 bases from V and 2 bases from J, with 9 bases in between. Looking up the rest from reference TRBV7-9 and TRBJ1-1 gives the full variable domain: DTGVSQNPRHKITKRGQNVTFRCDPISEHNRLYWYRQTLGQGPEFLTYFQNEAQLEKSRLLSDRFSAERPKGSFSTLEIQRTEQGDSAMYLCASSLLGLNTEAFFGQGTRLTVV.

This clonotype occurred many times. CDR3 region: CASSFAHQTWEKLFF. The CDR3 nucleotides are TGTGCCAGCAGTTTTGCACATCAAACCTGGGAAAAACTGTTTTTT. The chain employs TRBV28 and TRBJ1-4; D remains unclear. CDR1 and CDR2 from the germline V gene are MDHEN and SYDVKM. The V end lost 3 bases, the J end lost 8 bases, and 16 bases lay between the germline ends. This CDR3 contains 15 residues.

The chain joins TRBV5-1 to TRBJ2-6; no clear D. V shed 4 bases and J shed 0 bases, with 8 bases lying between them. The CDR3 extends over 15 amino acids. The V gene's germline CDR1 is SGHRS and CDR2 YFSETQ. In nucleotides, the CDR3 is TGCGCCAGCAGCCCCGACACCTCTGGGGCCAACGTCCTGACTTTC. Amino acids: CASSPDTSGANVLTF.

The chain uses TRBV5-1 and TRBJ2-7, with 8 bases fitting TRBD1. Losses at the gene ends were 7 bases for V and 2 bases for J; bases not matched to a gene: 5. The germline V gene encodes CDR1 SGHRS and CDR2 YFSETQ. The CDR3 runs 13 residues. The CDR3 loop is CASAEQGAYEQYF. CDR3 sequence (DNA): TGCGCCAGCGCCGAACAGGGGGCCTACGAGCAGTACTTC.

To note about this clonotype: A read error is possible here, since a much larger clone lies one base away. The chain joins TRBV20-1 to TRBJ2-3; 9 bases agree with TRBD2. Germline values: CDR1 DFQATT, CDR2 SNEGSKA (reference sequence). The V and J ends lost 0 bases and 4 bases, in that order; junction bases with no gene match: 2. This CDR3 has 14 amino acids. The chain's CDR3 is CSARDSGRPDTQYF. The CDR3 DNA sequence: TGCAGTGCTAGAGATAGCGGGAGACCAGATACGCAGTATTTT.

This clonotype was picked up many times. The chain combines TRBV18 with TRBJ2-3; D could derive from TRBD1 or TRBD2 (5 bases each). V was shortened by 3 bases and J by 0 bases, with 10 bases between the two germline ends. Germline CDR1 is KGHSH and CDR2 is LQKENI. This CDR3 region has 15 residues. The CDR3 coding sequence is TGTGCCAGCTCACCGTCTCGGGACAGCACAGATACGCAGTATTTT. Its protein is CASSPSRDSTDTQYF.

This clonotype showed up many times. The chain has TRBV20-1 and TRBJ2-1, with 7 nucleotides matching TRBD2. Germline CDR1 is DFQATT and CDR2 is SNEGSKA (reference sequence). The CDR3 runs 15 residues. The V and J ends lost 4 bases and 1 base, in that order; junction bases with no gene match: 7. The CDR3 coding sequence is TGCAGTGCTATGAAAAGCGGGACGTCCTACAATGAGCAGTTCTTC. Protein: CSAMKSGTSYNEQFF.

The V gene is TRBV7-3, the J gene TRBJ2-2, with a weak D call TRBD2 (6 bases). Germline V gene lookup returns CDR1 SGHTA and CDR2 FQGTGA. Trimming stripped 5 bases from V and 4 bases from J, with 14 bases between. The CDR3 totals 15 residues. The CDR3 loop is CASSGGTSSTGELFF. The CDR3 nucleotides are TGTGCCAGCAGCGGCGGGACCTCGAGCACCGGGGAGCTGTTTTTT.

This clonotype was counted many times. J is TRBJ2-1 and V is TRBV3-1; D tentatively fits TRBD1 or TRBD2 (5 bases each). The CDR3 loop spans 12 amino acids. V lost 2 bases and J lost 8, with 7 bases in between. Germline V gives CDR1 LGHDT, CDR2 YNNKEL (reference sequence). In nucleotides, the CDR3 is TGTGCCAGCAGCCAACTGGGGGATGAGCAGTTCTTC. Residues: CASSQLGDEQFF.

This clonotype occurred a few times. The CDR3 DNA sequence: TGTGCCAGCAGTTTAGTACTAGCGGGAGCTGGGGATACGCAGTATTTT. It translates to CASSLVLAGAGDTQYF. V gene TRBV12-3 or TRBV12-4 combines with J gene TRBJ2-3, with TRBD2 matching 11 bases. This CDR3 has 16 residues. Trimming removed 1 base from V and 6 bases from J; junction bases left unmatched: 6.

The table lists this clonotype with a few counts. This likely stems from a read error, as it lies one base from a far larger clone. The V and J genes are TRBV11-2 and TRBJ2-7; 7 bases are a match to TRBD2. The CDR3 totals 13 residues. Per the germline V gene, CDR1 is SGHAT and CDR2 is FQNNGV. CDR3 sequence (DNA): TGTGCTAGCAGCTCCGGACTAGAGGACGAGCAGTACTTC. As protein: CASSSGLEDEQYF.

About this clonotype: Germline is not matched at one junction end, which may reflect a read error. This rearrangement joins TRBV9 to TRBJ2-3; maybe TRBD1 (5 bases). The CDR3 runs 15 residues. Per germline, CDR1 SGDLS and CDR2 YYNGEE. In DNA, the CDR3 is TGTGCCAGCAGCGTAGCTCCCCAGGGCCTAAATACGCACTATTTT. This gives the protein CASSVAPQGLNTHYF.